This TCR beta chain was recovered during a study of post-analysis software for immune sequencing data. Study-wide background: Secondary progressive, relapsing-remitting and progressive-relapsing multiple sclerosis were among the included disease courses.

This CDR3 is built from 17 residues. Germline values: CDR1 MGHRA, CDR2 YSYEKL. V dropped 4 bases and J dropped 4 bases, with 17 bases sitting between them. With respect to this clonotype: Antigen: not known.

Unique-molecular-identifier-tagged TCR beta cDNA libraries were used. MiXCR, run by TCRdb on the PCR reads, gives a single entry per CDR3 protein. Of approximately 730,000 distinct CDR3 sequences listed, less than 35% are singletons. Points from the study as a whole: TRBV5-6, TRBV5-1 and TRBV20-1 were among roughly 5 TRBV segments more frequent in patients than controls.

This TCR came from a girl between 10 and 17 years old with multiple sclerosis. Material: blood. The genes are TRBV4-1 and TRBJ2-6; D gene unclear. CDR3 coding DNA: TGCGCCAGCAGCCCTCCTCTAAGGGCAACAGGGGCCAACGTCCTGACTTTC. Amino acids: CASSPPLRATGANVLTF.